This is a list of T cell receptor beta chains from one sample in a study of regulatory T cells in long-lasting Graves disease. A single record per CDR3 protein comes from TCRdb applying MiXCR to the multiplex PCR reads. The sample has over 400,000 distinct CDR3 sequences; around 15% are singletons. The same data also contributed to another study, on T cells in Graves' hyperthyroidism and ophthalmopathy.

Here the sequenced sample was peripheral blood mononuclear cells (PBMCs), taken at new diagnosis, from a patient treated with antithyroid drugs. Receptors originate from a woman between 50 and 59 years old with Graves disease. The CDR3 runs from the conserved cysteine through the conserved F or W. D genes are given only for firm matches. Size values are once, few and many counts, or a class for expanded clones, and some rows have none.

size	D	V	J	DNA	CDR3
many	.	TRBV28	TRBJ1-4	TGTGCCAGCAGTTTTCCGTCGGGGGATAGGGAAAAACTGTTTTTT	CASSFPSGDREKLFF
many	TRBD2	TRBV20-1	TRBJ2-3	TGCAGTGCCGGCCCATGGGAGGGCCGTGAAGATACGCAGTATTTT	CSAGPWEGREDTQYF
many	TRBD2	TRBV2	TRBJ2-3	TGTGCCAGCCGGGGGACTAGCCCTACAGATACGCAGTATTTT	CASRGTSPTDTQYF
many	.	TRBV5-1	TRBJ1-2	TGCGCCAGCAGAGAAGGTCTCTCCGCTGACTATGGCTACACCTTC	CASREGLSADYGYTF
many	TRBD2	TRBV20-1	TRBJ2-3	TGCAGTGCCGGGACTAGCGGGAGAGTGGACACAGATACGCAGTATTTT	CSAGTSGRVDTDTQYF
few	.	TRBV9	TRBJ2-7	TGTGCCAGCAACGAAACGGGACAAGCCTCCTACGAGCAGTACTTC	CASNETGQASYEQYF
many	TRBD1	TRBV10-3	TRBJ2-7	TGTGCCATCAGTGCGGGACAGGGGGCCTACGAGCAGTACTTC	CAISAGQGAYEQYF
many	TRBD2	TRBV20-1	TRBJ2-3	TGCAGTGCCGTGACTAGCGCGAACACAGATACGCAGTATTTT	CSAVTSANTDTQYF
few	TRBD2	TRBV4-1	TRBJ2-1	TGCGCCAGCAGCCAAGCATCTAGCGGGATTAGCTTCTTC	CASSQASSGISFF
many	.	TRBV10-3	TRBJ2-7	TGTGCCATCAGTTCAGATACAAAATACGAGCAGTACTTC	CAISSDTKYEQYF
many	.	TRBV6-1	TRBJ1-2	TGTGCCAGCTTTACGGGGGGAAACTATGGCTACACCTTC	CASFTGGNYGYTF
few	TRBD1	TRBV20-1	TRBJ1-1	TGCAGTGCAGTGGACAGGGGGTGGCACACTGAAGCTTTCTTT	CSAVDRGWHTEAFF
many	.	TRBV12-3/TRBV12-4	TRBJ2-3	TGTGCCAGCAGACAGGGACTCCCGATCACAGATACGCAGTATTTT	CASRQGLPITDTQYF
many	.	TRBV13	TRBJ2-1	TGTGCCAGCAACATAAGAGGCCGGGAACCCCAGGACAATGAGCAGTTCTTC	CASNIRGREPQDNEQFF
many	TRBD2	TRBV13	TRBJ2-3	TGTGCCAGCAGCTTAGAGGCGGGAGGGCCGATGACAGATACGCAGTATTTT	CASSLEAGGPMTDTQYF
.	.	TRBV7-9	TRBJ2-1	TGTGCCAGCAGCTTATCCCCAACTAGTTCCTTTTACAATGAGCAGTTCTTC	CASSLSPTSSFYNEQFF
many	.	TRBV7-9	TRBJ2-7	TGTGCCAGCAGCTTAGGATGGGGAATGGTCGAGCAGTACTTC	CASSLGWGMVEQYF
many	.	TRBV5-1	TRBJ2-7	TGTGCCAGCAGCTTGTCTCCGGGACAAAACTACGAGCAGTACTTC	CASSLSPGQNYEQYF
many	TRBD1	TRBV6-1	TRBJ1-4	TGTGCCAGCAAACCGACAGGGGGCTTGGAAAAACTGTTTTTT	CASKPTGGLEKLFF
many	TRBD1	TRBV7-9	TRBJ1-3	TGTGCCAGCAGCACAGGGGCTGGAAACACCATATATTTT	CASSTGAGNTIYF
few	TRBD2	TRBV28	TRBJ2-4	TGTGCCAGCAGTCTAACCAGCGGGGTAGCTTACATTCAGTACTTC	CASSLTSGVAYIQYF
.	TRBD2	TRBV6-9	TRBJ2-3	TGTGCCAGCAGTTTCACCTCTGGCGGGAGGGCTGGTGGAGATACGCAGTATTTT	CASSFTSGGRAGGDTQYF
many	.	TRBV3-1	TRBJ1-2	TGTGCCAGCAGCCCCAGTGGGGGGGGCATTAACTATGGCTACACCTTC	CASSPSGGGINYGYTF
many	.	TRBV28	TRBJ1-3	TGTGCCAGCAGTCACACCACAGGGAACTCTGGAAACACCATATATTTT	CASSHTTGNSGNTIYF
many	TRBD2	TRBV6-1	TRBJ2-3	TGTGCCAGCAGTATTAATAGCGGGATCCCCGATACGCAGTATTTT	CASSINSGIPDTQYF
.	TRBD1	TRBV27	TRBJ2-2	TGTGCCAGCAGTAACCGCCGGGACAGGCGGACCGGGGAGCTGTTTTTT	CASSNRRDRRTGELFF
many	TRBD1	TRBV19	TRBJ1-5	TGTGCCAGTAGTGACAGGGGAGGTTGGAATCAGCCCCAGCATTTT	CASSDRGGWNQPQHF
.	.	TRBV19	TRBJ2-5	TGTGCCAGTAGTGTAGGGCCAGGCCCAGCTCGGCAAGAGACCCAGTACTTC	CASSVGPGPARQETQYF
many	.	TRBV20-1	TRBJ2-6	TGCAGTGCTAGACTTCAGGGCTTGGCTGGGGCCAACGTCCTGACTTTC	CSARLQGLAGANVLTF
many	.	TRBV12-3/TRBV12-4	TRBJ1-4	TGTGCCAGCAAAGGGGCGAGCGGTGAAAAACTGTTTTTT	CASKGASGEKLFF
many	.	TRBV27	TRBJ2-5	TGTGCCAGCAGTTTGAGTCACAAGTCTCGGGAGACCCAGTACTTC	CASSLSHKSRETQYF
.	.	TRBV12-3/TRBV12-4	TRBJ1-2	TGTGCCAGCAGTTTACAGGAGAGCTATGGCTACACCTTC	CASSLQESYGYTF
few	.	TRBV7-2	TRBJ2-3	TGTGCCAGCAGCTTAGTATACGGGAGAGGTACAGATACGCAGTATTTT	CASSLVYGRGTDTQYF
many	.	TRBV28	TRBJ2-7	TGTGCCAGCAGTTCCCCGGTCGAGGGCTACGAGCAGTACTTC	CASSSPVEGYEQYF
many	TRBD1	TRBV5-5	TRBJ2-3	TGTGCCAGCAGCTTGCTCGGGACAGACACAGATACGCAGTATTTT	CASSLLGTDTDTQYF
.	TRBD2	TRBV6-1	TRBJ2-4	TGTGCCAGCAAGATTCGGACTAGCGGGAAAAACATTCAGTACTTC	CASKIRTSGKNIQYF
many	TRBD1	TRBV10-3	TRBJ1-5	TGTGCCATCAGTGAAGATGAACAGGGGAGCAATCAGCCCCAGCATTTT	CAISEDEQGSNQPQHF
many	.	TRBV5-4	TRBJ2-5	TGTGCCAGCAGCCCCGTCCCCAGGGGCGAAGAGACCCAGTACTTC	CASSPVPRGEETQYF
many	TRBD1	TRBV4-1	TRBJ1-2	TGCGCCAGCAGCCAGGGACAGGGAATCGCGAACTATGGCTACACCTTC	CASSQGQGIANYGYTF
few	.	TRBV12-3/TRBV12-4	TRBJ1-5	TGTGCCAGCAGTTTACGGGATTATCAGCCCCAGCATTTT	CASSLRDYQPQHF
many	.	TRBV28	TRBJ2-5	TGTGCCAGCAGTTTTCCCTTAAAGACCCAGTACTTC	CASSFPLKTQYF
.	.	TRBV5-1	TRBJ2-1	TGCGCCAGCAGCTTTGGGGGGCTGAGCTCCTACAATGAGCAGTTCTTC	CASSFGGLSSYNEQFF
.	.	TRBV20-1	TRBJ1-1	TGCAGTGCTAGAAACAGCCTTTTGAGCACTGAAGCTTTCTTT	CSARNSLLSTEAFF
few	TRBD1	TRBV2	TRBJ1-2	TGTGCCAGCAGTGGGGGACAGTGGGCCAACTATGGCTACACCTTC	CASSGGQWANYGYTF
.	.	TRBV29-1	TRBJ2-2	TGCAGCGTTAAGGGCAGGAACACCGGGGAGCTGTTTTTT	CSVKGRNTGELFF
many	.	TRBV28	TRBJ1-3	TGTGCCAGCAGTTTCCGGGGGGGATACGGAAACACCATATATTTT	CASSFRGGYGNTIYF
.	.	TRBV24-1	TRBJ2-5	TGTGCCACCAGTGAGTCGACAGGAAAAGAGACCCAGTACTTC	CATSESTGKETQYF
many	TRBD1	TRBV19	TRBJ2-2	TGTGCCAGTAGTTCACAGGGGGCGGACACCGGGGAGCTGTTTTTT	CASSSQGADTGELFF
few	.	TRBV30	TRBJ2-2	TGTGCCTGGAGTCAAGTCGGGCGTACCGGGGAGCTGTTTTTT	CAWSQVGRTGELFF
few	TRBD1	TRBV2	TRBJ1-3	TGTGCCAGCAGGGAGAGGACAGGATTATCCGGAAACACCATATATTTT	CASRERTGLSGNTIYF
few	TRBD1	TRBV6-5	TRBJ2-2	TGTGCCAGCAGTTATAAGGGACAGGGTTTGAGCACCGGGGAGCTGTTTTTT	CASSYKGQGLSTGELFF
many	TRBD2	TRBV4-2	TRBJ2-7	TGTGCCAGCAGCCAAGAGGGAGCGGGAGTGGGAAACTACGAGCAGTACTTC	CASSQEGAGVGNYEQYF